One and the same sample provided the 15 T cell receptor beta chains below, sequenced in a study of tumor-infiltrating lymphocytes in primary liver carcinoma. TCR beta cDNA was prepared out of roughly 520 ng total RNA by means of a constant-region primer. Slightly modified ARM-PCR, run as three nested multiplex PCR rounds, produced the TCR beta libraries. With TRBV1-TRBV30 forward primers and a C-beta reverse primer, the first two PCR rounds were run for 10 to 11 cycles each. TCRdb independently ran MiXCR on the multiplex PCR reads; one entry per CDR3 protein. The table shows 300,000 to 400,000 distinct CDR3 sequences, with 65% occurring only once. Germline DNA was extracted too, while blood RNA derived from unsorted whole blood. The sequencing sample was made of peripheral blood. All receptors come from a man aged 35-49 years with primary liver carcinoma and hepatitis B virus infection.

CDR3 in amino acids: CASSLDLAEGLAKEQFF. The CDR3 DNA reads as TGTGCCAGCAGCTTGGACCTAGCGGAAGGTCTCGCCAAGGAGCAGTTCTTC. The rearrangement uses TRBV5-4 and TRBJ2-1, with TRBD2 identical over 7 bases. V lost 0 bases and J lost 10; bases outside the gene matches: 16. The CDR3 loop spans 17 amino acids. CDR1 SGHNT and CDR2 YYREEE come from the germline V gene (reference sequence).

Turning to this clonotype: No conserved phenylalanine or tryptophan is present at the end of the CDR3, so a read error is the likely explanation. This chain connects TRBV11-2 to TRBJ2-5; no clear D gene. There are 13 residues in the CDR3. Trimming removed 0 bases from V and 5 bases from J, with 7 bases in between. Germline V gene lookup returns CDR1 SGHAT and CDR2 FQNNGV. The CDR3 reads CASSLEIHETQYS. Written as DNA, the CDR3 is TGTGCCAGCAGCTTAGAAATTCATGAGACCCAGTACTCC.

Comment on this clonotype: A junction end diverges from the germline sequence, so it may reflect a read error. The chain employs TRBV19 and TRBJ2-2; D not certain. The CDR3 has 13 residues. The V gene's germline CDR1 is LNHDA and CDR2 SQIVND (reference sequence). The CDR3 DNA is TGTGCCGGTAGTATGGCAGTCGCCGGGGAGCTGTTTTTT. Its translation: CAGSMAVAGELFF.

This clonotype was counted ten times or more. The chain carries TRBV10-3 and TRBJ1-5, with 7 bases identical to TRBD1. From germline, CDR1 is ENHRY and CDR2 SYGVKD. The CDR3 loop spans 14 amino acids. V dropped 5 bases and J dropped 4; count of bases not matched to a gene: 5. DNA of the CDR3: TGTGCCATCAGTAACCGGGACAGAAATCAGCCCCAGCATTTT. Translating gives CAISNRDRNQPQHF.

This clonotype has at least ten counts. The chain recombines TRBV29-1 with TRBJ1-6, with D perhaps matching TRBD1 (6 bases). The CDR3 has 13 residues. CDR1 is SQVTM and CDR2 is ANQGSEA in the germline V gene. Deletions cut 5 bases from V and 7 bases from J, with 12 bases between. CDR3 coding DNA: TGCAGCGTTTCGGACAGCCTAAATTCACCCCTCCACTTT. Encoded protein: CSVSDSLNSPLHF.

The sample holds one count of this clonotype. A much bigger clone sits one base away, suggesting this may be a read error. This chain connects TRBV28 to TRBJ1-5; D is ambiguous. The germline V gene has CDR1 MDHEN and CDR2 SYDVKM. This CDR3 has 11 residues. CDR3 bases: TGTGTCAGCAGTTGGCGCGGGCCCCAGCATTTT. Its protein product is CVSSWRGPQHF.

Turning to this clonotype: This clone may be a read error of a much larger clone one base away. CDR3 DNA: TGTGCCAGCAGTGAAGTCTCAAATAGCAATCAGCTCCAGCATTTT. It codes for CASSEVSNSNQLQHF. V usage is TRBV6-1 and J usage is TRBJ1-5, with unresolved D. Germline-derived CDR1 and CDR2 are MNHNS and SASEGT. The CDR3 contains 15 residues.

This chain links TRBV11-2 with TRBJ2-7; D is ambiguous. V shed 1 base and J shed 0 bases, with 10 bases lying between them. The germline CDR1 and CDR2 sequences are SGHAT and FQNNGV. The CDR3 spans 15 residues. The CDR3 DNA is TGTGCCAGCAGCTTAGTTCCCACTTACTCCTACGAGCAGTACTTC. Amino acids: CASSLVPTYSYEQYF.

Remarks on this clonotype: A much larger clone lies one base from this, so it may be a read error. The J gene is TRBJ2-3, the V gene TRBV4-2; D is perhaps TRBD1 or TRBD2 (5 bases each). Trimming took off 5 bases at V and 4 bases at J, with 22 bases between the two ends. The CDR3 contains 17 residues. Germline V lookup: CDR1 LGHNA, CDR2 YNFKEQ. The CDR3 sequence: CASSGLSLGVGADTQYF. The CDR3 bases are TGTGCCAGCAGCGGTCTCTCGTTGGGAGTAGGGGCAGATACGCAGTATTTT.

Regarding this clonotype: The junction and the germline gene differ at one end; a read error may be behind it. This chain connects TRBV4-3 to TRBJ2-2; TRBD2 is a possible D gene (6 bases). CDR1 LGHNA and CDR2 YSLEER come from the germline V gene. CDR3 length equals 17 residues. The CDR3 is CSSSQEWLAANTWELFF. In nucleotides, the CDR3 is TGCTCCAGCAGCCAAGAATGGTTAGCGGCGAACACCTGGGAGCTGTTTTTT.

With respect to this clonotype: A read error may be the cause here, since a much bigger clone is one base away. The chain links TRBV6-2 or TRBV6-3 to TRBJ2-7; 9 bases match TRBD1. This CDR3 has 16 amino acids. In germline, CDR1 is MNHEY, CDR2 SVGEGT. CDR3 amino acids: CSSSYVTGQGSYEQYF. The CDR3 DNA reads TGTTCCAGCAGTTACGTAACGGGACAGGGATCCTACGAGCAGTACTTC.

J is TRBJ2-7 and V is TRBV13; 7 nucleotides agree with TRBD2. Germline CDR1 and CDR2: PRHDT and FYEKMQ (reference sequence). CDR3 length: 14 residues. V was clipped by 5 bases and J by 9 bases; unmatched bases: 13. CDR3 sequence reads: CASSLLATTGSQYF. The CDR3 bases are TGTGCCAGCAGCCTACTAGCGACCACCGGGTCGCAGTACTTC.

In regard to this clonotype: Possible read error: a much larger clone is one base away. The CDR3 end shows no conserved phenylalanine or tryptophan, and so a read error is likely. This rearrangement joins TRBV6-2 or TRBV6-3 to TRBJ2-7; D is unresolved. CDR1 and CDR2 (germline): MNHEY, SVGEGT. V shed 7 bases and J shed 0 bases, with 13 bases lying between them. The CDR3 loop spans 14 amino acids. CDR3 in amino acids: CASTPPGSSYEQYL. The CDR3 bases are TGTGCCAGCACTCCGCCGGGCTCCTCCTACGAGCAGTACCTC.

This rearrangement joins TRBV5-1 to TRBJ2-1, with a tentative D call TRBD1 (5 bases). The CDR3 contains 13 residues. The germline V gene has CDR1 SGHRS and CDR2 YFSETQ. V was shortened by 6 bases and J by 7 bases, with 14 bases between the two germline ends. The CDR3 region is CASMTAQGNEQFF. The CDR3 DNA reads as TGCGCCAGCATGACCGCCCAGGGAAATGAGCAGTTCTTC.

With respect to this clonotype: One end of the junction varies from germline; a read error may be responsible. The V gene is TRBV29-1, the J gene TRBJ2-3; 7 bases line up with TRBD1. The CDR3 runs to 13 residues. Germline lookup yields CDR1 SQVTM and CDR2 ANQGSEA. The DNA for the CDR3 is TGCAGCGTTCAACAGGGGTGCACAGATACGCAGTACTTT. Translating gives CSVQQGCTDTQYF.